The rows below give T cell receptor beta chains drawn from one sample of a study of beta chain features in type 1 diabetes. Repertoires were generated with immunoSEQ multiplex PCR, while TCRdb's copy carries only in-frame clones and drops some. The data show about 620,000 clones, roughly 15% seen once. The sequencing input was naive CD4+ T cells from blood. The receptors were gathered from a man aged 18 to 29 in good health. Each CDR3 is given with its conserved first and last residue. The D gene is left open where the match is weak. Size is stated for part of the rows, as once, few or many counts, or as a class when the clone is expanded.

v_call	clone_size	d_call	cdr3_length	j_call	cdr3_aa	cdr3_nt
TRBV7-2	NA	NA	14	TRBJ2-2	CASSYRKGPGELFF	TGTGCCAGCAGCTACCGGAAGGGTCCCGGGGAGCTGTTTTTT
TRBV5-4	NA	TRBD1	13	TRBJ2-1	CASSLGGGSEQFF	TGTGCCAGCAGCTTGGGAGGGGGCAGTGAGCAGTTCTTC
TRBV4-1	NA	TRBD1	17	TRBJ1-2	CASSQPGGRVANYGYTF	TGCGCCAGCAGCCAACCAGGGGGCAGGGTAGCTAACTATGGCTACACCTTC
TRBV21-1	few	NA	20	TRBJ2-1	CASSKWGRGRLPSSYNEQFF	TGTGCCAGCAGCAAATGGGGTCGCGGGAGGTTACCGAGCTCCTACAATGAGCAGTTCTTC
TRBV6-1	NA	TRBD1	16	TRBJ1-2	CAISESPTGLSYDYTF	TGTGCCATCAGTGAGTCCCCGACAGGGTTGTCCTATGACTACACCTTC
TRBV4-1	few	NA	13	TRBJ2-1	CASSQGTAEGQFF	TGCGCCAGCAGCCAAGGAACAGCCGAAGGGCAGTTCTTC
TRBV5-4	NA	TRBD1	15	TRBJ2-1	CASSLGQGVGNEQFF	TGTGCCAGCAGCTTGGGACAGGGCGTTGGGAATGAGCAGTTCTTC
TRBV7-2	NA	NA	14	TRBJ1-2	CASSFSVGLGGYTF	TGTGCCAGCAGCTTCTCGGTAGGCCTGGGTGGCTACACCTTC
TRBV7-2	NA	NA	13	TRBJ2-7	CASSSPQVYEQYF	TGTGCCAGCAGCTCTCCCCAGGTCTACGAGCAGTACTTC
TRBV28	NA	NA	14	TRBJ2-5	CASSQGPKQETQYF	TGTGCCAGCAGTCAAGGCCCCAAACAAGAGACCCAGTACTTC
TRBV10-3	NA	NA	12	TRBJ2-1	CAISPTSNEQFF	TGTGCCATCAGCCCAACTAGCAATGAGCAGTTCTTC
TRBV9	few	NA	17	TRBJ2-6	CASSARAQLSGANVLTF	TGTGCCAGCAGCGCCAGGGCGCAACTCTCTGGGGCCAACGTCCTGACTTTC
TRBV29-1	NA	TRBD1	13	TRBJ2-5	CSVRDRVGETQYF	TGCAGCGTTAGGGACAGGGTTGGGGAGACCCAGTACTTC
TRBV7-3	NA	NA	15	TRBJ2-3	CASSSRGARTDTQYF	TGTGCCAGCAGCTCAAGGGGGGCTCGCACAGATACGCAGTATTTT
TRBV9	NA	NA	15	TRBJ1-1	CASSPSGQFNTEAFF	TGTGCCAGCAGCCCCTCTGGACAGTTTAACACTGAAGCTTTCTTT
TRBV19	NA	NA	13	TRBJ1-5	CASSIVEGVPQHF	TGTGCCAGTAGTATAGTTGAGGGGGTGCCCCAGCATTTT
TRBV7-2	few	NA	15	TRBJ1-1	CASSLISRLYTEAFF	TGTGCCAGCAGCTTAATTAGCAGGCTGTACACTGAAGCTTTCTTT
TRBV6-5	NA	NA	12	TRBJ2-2	CASSYISGELFF	TGTGCCAGCAGTTACATCTCCGGGGAGCTGTTTTTT
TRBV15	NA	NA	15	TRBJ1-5	CATSRVVNLDQPQHF	TGTGCCACCAGCAGAGTAGTTAATCTGGATCAGCCCCAGCATTTT
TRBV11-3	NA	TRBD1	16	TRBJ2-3	CASSLGDRGHTDTQYF	TGTGCCAGCAGCTTAGGGGACAGGGGACACACAGATACGCAGTATTTT
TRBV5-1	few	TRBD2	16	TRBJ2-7	CASSDTSGRIFDEQYF	TGCGCCAGCAGCGATACTAGCGGGAGGATATTCGACGAGCAGTACTTC
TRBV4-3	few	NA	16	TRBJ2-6	CASSQEGHSGANVLTF	TGCGCCAGCAGCCAAGAGGGGCACTCTGGGGCCAACGTCCTGACTTTC
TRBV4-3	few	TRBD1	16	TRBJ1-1	CASSQQQGRRGTEAFF	TGCGCCAGCAGCCAGCAACAGGGGCGGAGAGGTACTGAAGCTTTCTTT
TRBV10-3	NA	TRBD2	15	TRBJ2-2	CASRLAGVGTGELFF	TGTGCCAGCCGACTAGCGGGAGTTGGCACCGGGGAGCTGTTTTTT
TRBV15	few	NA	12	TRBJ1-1	CATSREKTEAFF	TGTGCCACCAGCAGAGAGAAAACTGAAGCTTTCTTT
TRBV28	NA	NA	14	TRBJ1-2	CASTLSTGNYGYTF	TGTGCCAGCACCCTATCTACAGGGAACTATGGCTACACCTTC
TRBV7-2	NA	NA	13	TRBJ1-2	CASSYRDNYGYTF	TGTGCCAGCAGCTACCGGGACAACTATGGCTACACCTTC
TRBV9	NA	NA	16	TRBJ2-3	CASSVAGAGATDTQYF	TGTGCCAGCAGCGTAGCTGGCGCGGGGGCCACAGATACGCAGTATTTT
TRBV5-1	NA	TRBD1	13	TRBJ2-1	CASSLVGTGQQFF	TGCGCCAGCAGCTTGGTCGGGACAGGTCAGCAGTTCTTC
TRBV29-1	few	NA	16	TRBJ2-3	CSVVKPEGQITDTQYF	TGCAGCGTTGTGAAGCCCGAGGGGCAGATCACAGATACGCAGTATTTT
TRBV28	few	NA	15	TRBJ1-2	CASSLVAGPNYGYTF	TGTGCCAGCAGTTTAGTCGCGGGACCTAACTATGGCTACACCTTC
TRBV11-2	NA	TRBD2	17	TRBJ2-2	CASSLRGGTTNTGELFF	TGTGCCAGCAGCCTAAGGGGCGGGACTACGAACACCGGGGAGCTGTTTTTT
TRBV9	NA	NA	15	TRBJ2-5	CASSVGQLRQETQYF	TGTGCCAGCAGCGTAGGGCAGCTCCGACAAGAGACCCAGTACTTC
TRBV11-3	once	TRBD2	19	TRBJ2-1	CASSPARGPTSGRANEQFF	TGTGCCAGCAGCCCCGCGAGGGGTCCGACTAGCGGGAGGGCCAATGAGCAGTTCTTC
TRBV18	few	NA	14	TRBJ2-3	CASSPPLGTDTQYF	TGTGCCAGCTCACCACCGTTAGGCACAGATACGCAGTATTTT
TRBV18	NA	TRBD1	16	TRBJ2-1	CASSLRLGDRHNEQFF	TGTGCCAGCTCCCTGCGTTTGGGGGACAGACACAATGAGCAGTTCTTC
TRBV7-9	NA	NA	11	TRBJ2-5	CASSRQETQYF	TGTGCCAGCAGCCGGCAAGAGACCCAGTACTTC
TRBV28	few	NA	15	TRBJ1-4	CASGIGRATNEKLFF	TGTGCCAGCGGTATCGGGAGAGCAACTAATGAAAAACTGTTTTTT
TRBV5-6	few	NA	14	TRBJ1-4	CASSRGLEGEKLFF	TGTGCCAGCAGCCGGGGACTGGAAGGTGAAAAACTGTTTTTT
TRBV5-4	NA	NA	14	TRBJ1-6	CASSLAWTGSPLHF	TGTGCCAGCAGCTTGGCCTGGACTGGTTCACCCCTCCACTTT